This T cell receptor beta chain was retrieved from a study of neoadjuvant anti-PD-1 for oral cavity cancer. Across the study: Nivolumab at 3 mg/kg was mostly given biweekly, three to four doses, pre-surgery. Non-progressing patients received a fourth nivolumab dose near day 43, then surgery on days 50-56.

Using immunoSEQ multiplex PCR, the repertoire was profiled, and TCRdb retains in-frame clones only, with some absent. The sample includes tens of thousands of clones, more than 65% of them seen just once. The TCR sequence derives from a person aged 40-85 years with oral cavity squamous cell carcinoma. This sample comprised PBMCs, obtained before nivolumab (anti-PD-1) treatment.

The CDR3 is CSALNRARAFF. The CDR3 DNA follows: TGCAGTGCTTTGAACAGGGCGAGGGCTTTCTTT. The chain carries TRBV20-1 and TRBJ1-1, with D possibly being TRBD1 (6 bases). The ends were cut back, 5 bases at V and 11 bases at J, with 15 bases in the middle. Per germline, CDR1 DFQATT and CDR2 SNEGSKA (reference sequence). The CDR3 loop spans 11 amino acids.